This T cell receptor (beta chain) was recovered during a study of T-cell memory formation after mild COVID-19. Study information: Each donor largely had its own TCR clusters. Findings of the study overall: Pre-infection memory already had some responding clones, implying cross-reactive memory joined.

As for this clonotype: What it binds is not known.

This CDR3 has 14 amino acids. J lost 7 bases, V lost 4 bases, and 5 bases had no gene match. CDR1 and CDR2 (germline): SGHRS, YFSETQ. It was 5'RACE with constant-segment primers that produced the TCR alpha and TCR beta cDNA libraries, which carried sample barcodes and UMIs. Using its own MiXCR run on the 5' RACE reads, TCRdb lists one record per CDR3 protein. The data contain fewer than 300,000 distinct CDR3 sequences, roughly 18% of them singletons. Sequencing used PBMCs or a T cell subset sorted from them (not recorded which). The receptor was derived from a man aged 18 to 35 who had mild COVID-19 (a few samples of this study predate the infection). Cell type and time point are not known. The rearrangement uses TRBV5-1 and TRBJ2-1; 10 nucleotides align to TRBD2. In DNA, the CDR3 is TGCGCCAGCAGCCGAGCGGGGGGGCCGAATGAGCAGTTCTTC. This encodes CASSRAGGPNEQFF.